This passage covers 9 T cell receptor beta chains from one sample sequenced in a study of early T cells in non-severe SARS-CoV-2 infection. TCRdb re-called the 5' RACE reads through MiXCR, storing one row per CDR3 protein. Here the sample spans approximately 32,000 distinct CDR3 sequences, roughly 6.6% being singletons. Sequencing input: whole blood. The receptors come from an adult who was a healthcare worker with PCR-confirmed SARS-CoV-2 infection or an uninfected control (not recorded which).

The table lists this clonotype with many counts. The chain carries TRBV19 and TRBJ1-1; 10 nucleotides agree with TRBD1. CDR3 length: 14 residues. Germline lookup yields CDR1 LNHDA and CDR2 SQIVND (reference sequence). With 6 bases clipped from V and 4 bases from J, the junction kept 5 bases outside the gene matches. CDR3 sequence: CASSRDRGATEAFF. CDR3 in DNA: TGTGCCAGTAGCAGGGACAGGGGCGCCACTGAAGCTTTCTTT.

Notes on this clonotype: A much larger clone is a single base away; this may be a read error. V gene TRBV6-2 or TRBV6-3 combines with J gene TRBJ1-2, with 7 bases that match TRBD1. This CDR3 has 14 residues. CDR1 is MNHEY and CDR2 is SVGEGT in the germline V gene. V lost 8 bases, J lost 4 bases, and 10 bases stayed unmatched. CDR3: CASRDSASIYGYTF. The CDR3 nucleotides read TGTGCCAGCCGGGACAGCGCTTCTATCTATGGCTACACCTTC.

In this sample, this clonotype turned up many times. The CDR3 spells CASSPRNVLGEQYF. Here the CDR3 DNA reads TGTGCCAGCAGCCCTCGGAACGTCTTGGGGGAGCAGTACTTC. The rearrangement joins TRBV7-8 to TRBJ2-7; D is uncertain. Germline V gene sequence: CDR1 SGHVS, CDR2 FQNEAQ. The length of the CDR3 is 14 residues. V shed 5 bases and J shed 7 bases, with 18 bases lying between them.

Many counts were recorded for this clonotype. V and J are TRBV7-9 and TRBJ2-3, with no clear D. The CDR3 consists of 15 residues. The V end lost 5 bases, the J end lost 0 bases, and 12 bases lay between the germline ends. In germline, CDR1 is SEHNR, CDR2 FQNEAQ (reference sequence). CDR3 loop: CASSRASRSTDTQYF. The CDR3 nucleotides are TGTGCCAGCAGCCGTGCGTCCAGAAGCACAGATACGCAGTATTTT.

This clonotype came up many times. The chain uses TRBV11-2 and TRBJ2-2, with a weak D call TRBD1 (6 bases). The CDR3 spans 14 residues. The germline V and J ends were trimmed by 1 base and 6 bases, with 9 bases remaining between them. Germline lookup yields CDR1 SGHAT and CDR2 FQNNGV. This CDR3 reads CASSLVQGAGELFF. In nucleotides, the CDR3 is TGTGCCAGCAGCTTAGTACAGGGCGCCGGGGAGCTGTTTTTT.

The table lists this clonotype with many counts. CDR3 sequence (DNA): TGCGCCAGCAGCTTGGCCGGGCAGAATTACGAGCAGTACTTC. Encoded protein: CASSLAGQNYEQYF. This chain connects TRBV5-1 to TRBJ2-7; no definite D call. V shed 0 bases and J shed 4 bases, with 11 bases lying between them. This CDR3 has 14 residues. The germline V gene has CDR1 SGHRS and CDR2 YFSETQ.

This clonotype was picked up many times. V gene TRBV30 combines with J gene TRBJ2-1; D may correspond to TRBD1 or TRBD2 (6 bases each). There are 14 residues in the CDR3. From germline, CDR1 is GTSNPN and CDR2 SVGIG (reference sequence). The V gene lost 0 bases and the J gene lost 9 bases, with 15 bases spanning the gap. In DNA form, the CDR3 reads TGTGCCTGGAGTGTAGGGGGGATCCGGAGTGAGCAGTTCTTC. It encodes CAWSVGGIRSEQFF.

Remarks on this clonotype: The CDR3 does not end in the conserved phenylalanine or tryptophan, so this is likely a read error. The rearrangement joins TRBV2 to TRBJ2-1, with 8 nucleotides matching TRBD2. CDR1 is SNHLY, CDR2 FYNNEI, per germline. After removal of 7 bases from V and 4 bases from J, the junction contained 6 bases not matched to a gene. The CDR3 loop spans 14 amino acids. The DNA of the CDR3 is TGTGCCAGCAACGGGACTAGACCTTACAATGAGCAGTTCTCC. Its translation is CASNGTRPYNEQFS.

This clonotype was observed many times. The chain uses TRBV12-3 or TRBV12-4 and TRBJ1-3; D is unresolved. This CDR3 contains 16 residues. Trimming shortened V by 5 bases and J by 0 bases, and 14 bases separated the two germline ends. The CDR3 sequence: CASSPPDRSSGNTIYF. For the CDR3, the DNA is TGTGCCAGCAGTCCCCCGGACCGAAGCTCTGGAAACACCATATATTTT.